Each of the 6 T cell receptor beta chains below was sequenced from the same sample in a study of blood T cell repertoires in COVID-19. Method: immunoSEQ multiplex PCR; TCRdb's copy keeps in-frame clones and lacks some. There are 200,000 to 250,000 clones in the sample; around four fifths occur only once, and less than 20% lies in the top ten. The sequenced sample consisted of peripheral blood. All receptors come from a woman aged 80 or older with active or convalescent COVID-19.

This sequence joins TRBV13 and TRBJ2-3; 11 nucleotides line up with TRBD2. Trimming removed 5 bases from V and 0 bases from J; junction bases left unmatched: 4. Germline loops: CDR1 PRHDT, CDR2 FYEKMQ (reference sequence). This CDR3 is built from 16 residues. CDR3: CASSMGLAASTDTQYF. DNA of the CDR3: TGTGCCAGCAGCATGGGACTAGCGGCTAGCACAGATACGCAGTATTTT. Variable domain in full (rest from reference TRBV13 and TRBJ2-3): AAGVIQSPRHLIKEKRETATLKCYPIPRHDTVYWYQQGPGQDPQFLISFYEKMQSDKGSIPDRFSAQQFSDYHSELNMSSLELGDSALYFCASSMGLAASTDTQYFGPGTRLTVL.

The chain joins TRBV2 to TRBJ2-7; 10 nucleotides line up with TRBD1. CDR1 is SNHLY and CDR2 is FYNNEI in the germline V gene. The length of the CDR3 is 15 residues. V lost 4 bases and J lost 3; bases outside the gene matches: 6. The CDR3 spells CASSGRDRGVYEQYF. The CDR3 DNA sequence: TGTGCCAGCAGTGGTAGGGACAGGGGAGTCTACGAGCAGTACTTC.

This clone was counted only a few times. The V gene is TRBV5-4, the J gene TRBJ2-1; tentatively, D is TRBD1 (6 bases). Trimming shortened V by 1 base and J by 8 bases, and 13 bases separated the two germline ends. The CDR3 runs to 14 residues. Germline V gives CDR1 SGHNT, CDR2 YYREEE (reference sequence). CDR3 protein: CASSLIRGVDEQFF. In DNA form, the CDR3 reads TGTGCCAGCAGCTTGATCAGGGGCGTAGATGAGCAGTTCTTC.

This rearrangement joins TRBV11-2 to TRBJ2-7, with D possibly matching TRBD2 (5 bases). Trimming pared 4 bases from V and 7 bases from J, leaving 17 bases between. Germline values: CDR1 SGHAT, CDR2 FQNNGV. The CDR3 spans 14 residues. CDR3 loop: CASSSSPRSGEQYF. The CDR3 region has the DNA TGTGCCAGCAGCTCCAGCCCAAGATCGGGAGAGCAGTACTTC.

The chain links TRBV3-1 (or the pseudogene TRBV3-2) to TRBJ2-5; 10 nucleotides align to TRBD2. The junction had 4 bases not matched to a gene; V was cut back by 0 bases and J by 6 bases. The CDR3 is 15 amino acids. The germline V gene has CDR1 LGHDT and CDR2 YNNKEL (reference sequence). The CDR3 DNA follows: TGTGCCAGCAGCCAAGAGCCTAGCGGGGGCAAGACCCAGTACTTC. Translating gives CASSQEPSGGKTQYF.

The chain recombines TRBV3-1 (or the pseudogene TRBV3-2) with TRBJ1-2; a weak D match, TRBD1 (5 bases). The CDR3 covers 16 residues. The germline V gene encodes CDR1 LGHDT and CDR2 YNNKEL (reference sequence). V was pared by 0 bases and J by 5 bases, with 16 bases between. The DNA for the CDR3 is TGTGCCAGCAGCCAAGATTTGGGGCAAAAGAGTTATGGCTACACCTTC. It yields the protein CASSQDLGQKSYGYTF.